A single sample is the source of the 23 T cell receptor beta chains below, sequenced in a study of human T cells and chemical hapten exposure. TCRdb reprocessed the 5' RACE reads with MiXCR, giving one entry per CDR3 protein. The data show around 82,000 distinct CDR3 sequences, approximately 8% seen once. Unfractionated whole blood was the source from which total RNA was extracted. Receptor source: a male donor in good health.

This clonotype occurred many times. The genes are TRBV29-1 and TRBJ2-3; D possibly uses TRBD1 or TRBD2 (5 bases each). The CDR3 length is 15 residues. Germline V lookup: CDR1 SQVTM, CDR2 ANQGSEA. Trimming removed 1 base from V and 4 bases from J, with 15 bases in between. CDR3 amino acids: CSVEAGRPRADTQYF. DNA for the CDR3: TGCAGCGTTGAAGCGGGGCGGCCTAGGGCAGATACGCAGTATTTT.

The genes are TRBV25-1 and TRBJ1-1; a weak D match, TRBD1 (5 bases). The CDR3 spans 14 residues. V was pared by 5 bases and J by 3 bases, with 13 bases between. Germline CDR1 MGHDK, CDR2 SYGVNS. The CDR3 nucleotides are TGTGCCAGCAGTAACCAGGGTCCGTACACTGAAGCTTTCTTT. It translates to CASSNQGPYTEAFF.

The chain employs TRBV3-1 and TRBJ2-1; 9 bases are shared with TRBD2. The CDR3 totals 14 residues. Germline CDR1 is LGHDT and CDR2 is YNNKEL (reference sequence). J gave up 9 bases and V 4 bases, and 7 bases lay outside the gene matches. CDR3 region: CASSPIAREGEQFF. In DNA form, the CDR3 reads TGTGCCAGCAGCCCGATAGCGCGGGAGGGTGAGCAGTTCTTC.

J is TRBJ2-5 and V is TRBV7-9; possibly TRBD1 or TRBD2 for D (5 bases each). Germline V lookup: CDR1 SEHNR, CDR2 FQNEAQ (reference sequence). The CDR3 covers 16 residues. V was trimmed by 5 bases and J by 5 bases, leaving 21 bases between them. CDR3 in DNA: TGTGCCAGCAGCCTGCCCGCGACAGTCGGCGGGGAGACCCAGTACTTC. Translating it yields CASSLPATVGGETQYF. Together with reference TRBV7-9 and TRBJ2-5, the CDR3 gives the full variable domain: DTGVSQNPRHKITKRGQNVTFRCDPISEHNRLYWYRQTLGQGPEFLTYFQNEAQLEKSRLLSDRFSAERPKGSFSTLEIQRTEQGDSAMYLCASSLPATVGGETQYFGPGTRLLVL.

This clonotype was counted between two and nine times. CDR3 protein: CASSQLRDRARSGNQPQHF. CDR3 bases: TGTGCCAGCAGCCAGCTCCGGGACAGGGCTCGTTCGGGCAATCAGCCCCAGCATTTT. The chain is built from TRBV25-1 and TRBJ1-5, with 9 nucleotides matching TRBD1. The ends lost 6 bases at V and 2 bases at J; junction bases unmatched: 17. The germline V gene has CDR1 MGHDK and CDR2 SYGVNS. The CDR3 runs to 19 residues.

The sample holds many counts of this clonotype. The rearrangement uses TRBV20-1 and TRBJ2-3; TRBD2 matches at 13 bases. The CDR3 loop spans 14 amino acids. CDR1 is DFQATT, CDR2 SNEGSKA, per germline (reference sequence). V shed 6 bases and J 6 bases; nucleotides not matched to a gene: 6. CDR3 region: CSARTSGSSDTQYF. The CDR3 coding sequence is TGCAGTGCCAGGACTAGCGGGAGCTCGGATACGCAGTATTTT.

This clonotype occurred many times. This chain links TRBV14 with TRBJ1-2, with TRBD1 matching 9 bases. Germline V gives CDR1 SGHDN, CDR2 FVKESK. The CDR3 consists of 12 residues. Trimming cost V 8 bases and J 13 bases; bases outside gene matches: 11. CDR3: CASGTGSVSSTF. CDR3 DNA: TGTGCCAGCGGGACAGGGTCCGTCTCGAGCACCTTC.

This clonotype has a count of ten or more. As DNA, the CDR3 is TGTGCCAGCACCGGACAGGGCACTATCAATCAGCCCCAGCATTTT. Its protein product is CASTGQGTINQPQHF. J is TRBJ1-5 and V is TRBV12-3 or TRBV12-4; 8 bases line up with TRBD1. The CDR3 spans 15 residues. J gave up 3 bases and V 7 bases, and 8 bases lay outside the gene matches.

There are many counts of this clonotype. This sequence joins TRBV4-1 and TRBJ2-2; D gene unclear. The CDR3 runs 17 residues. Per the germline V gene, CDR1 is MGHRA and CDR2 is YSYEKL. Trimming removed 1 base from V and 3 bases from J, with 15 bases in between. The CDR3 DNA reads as TGCGCCAGCAGCCAAGTTCTCGTTTTACTCTACACCGGGGAGCTGTTTTTT. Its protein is CASSQVLVLLYTGELFF.

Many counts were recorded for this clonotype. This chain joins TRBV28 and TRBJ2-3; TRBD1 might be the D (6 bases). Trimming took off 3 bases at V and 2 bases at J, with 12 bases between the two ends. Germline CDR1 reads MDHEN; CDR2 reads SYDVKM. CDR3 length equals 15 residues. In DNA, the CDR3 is TGTGCCAGCAGTTTCACAGGGCTTAACACAGATACGCAGTATTTT. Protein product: CASSFTGLNTDTQYF. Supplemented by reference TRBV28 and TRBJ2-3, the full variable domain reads DVKVTQSSRYLVKRTGEKVFLECVQDMDHENMFWYRQDPGLGLRLIYFSYDVKMKEKGDIPEGYSVSREKKERFSLILESASTNQTSMYLCASSFTGLNTDTQYFGPGTRLTVL.

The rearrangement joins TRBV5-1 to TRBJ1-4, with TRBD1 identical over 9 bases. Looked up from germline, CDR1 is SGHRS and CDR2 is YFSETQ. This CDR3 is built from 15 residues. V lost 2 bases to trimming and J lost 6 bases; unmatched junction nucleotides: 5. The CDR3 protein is CASSLGQGMDEKLFF. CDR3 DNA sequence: TGCGCCAGCAGCTTAGGACAGGGGATGGATGAAAAACTGTTTTTT.

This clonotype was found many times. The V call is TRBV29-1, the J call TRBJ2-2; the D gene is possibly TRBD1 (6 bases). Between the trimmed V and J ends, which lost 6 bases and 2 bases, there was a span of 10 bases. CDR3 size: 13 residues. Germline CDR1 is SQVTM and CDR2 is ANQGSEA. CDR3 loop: CSVGTFNTGELFF. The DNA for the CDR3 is TGCAGCGTCGGGACATTCAACACCGGGGAGCTGTTTTTT.

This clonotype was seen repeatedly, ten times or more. CDR3: CASSVKGTGANTGELFF. DNA for the CDR3: TGTGCCAGCAGCGTCAAGGGAACAGGAGCGAACACCGGGGAGCTGTTTTTT. The chain has TRBV7-2 and TRBJ2-2; a weak D match, TRBD1 (5 bases). CDR1 is SGHTA and CDR2 is FQGNSA in the germline V gene. V lost 5 bases, J lost 0 bases, and 16 bases lay in between. CDR3 length: 17 amino acids.

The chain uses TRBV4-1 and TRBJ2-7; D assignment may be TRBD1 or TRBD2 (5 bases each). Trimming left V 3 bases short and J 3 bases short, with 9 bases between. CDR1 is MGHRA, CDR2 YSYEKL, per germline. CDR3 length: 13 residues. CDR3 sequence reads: CASSQGVDYEQYF. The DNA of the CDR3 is TGCGCCAGCAGCCAGGGGGTAGACTACGAGCAGTACTTC.

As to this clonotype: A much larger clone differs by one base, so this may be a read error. CDR3 in amino acids: CASSLFGTGKNEQYF. CDR3 sequence (DNA): TGTGCCAGCAGTTTGTTCGGGACAGGGAAGAACGAGCAGTACTTC. This sequence joins TRBV27 and TRBJ2-7, with 9 bases aligning to TRBD1. Trimming cost V 3 bases and J 5 bases; bases outside gene matches: 8. Per the germline V gene, CDR1 is MNHEY and CDR2 is SMNVEV (reference sequence). The CDR3 is 15 amino acids.

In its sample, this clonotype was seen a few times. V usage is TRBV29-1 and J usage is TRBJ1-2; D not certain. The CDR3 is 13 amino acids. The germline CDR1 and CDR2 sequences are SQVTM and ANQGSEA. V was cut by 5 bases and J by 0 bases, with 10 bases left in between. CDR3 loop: CSVWGAANYGYTF. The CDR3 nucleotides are TGCAGCGTTTGGGGAGCCGCTAACTATGGCTACACCTTC.

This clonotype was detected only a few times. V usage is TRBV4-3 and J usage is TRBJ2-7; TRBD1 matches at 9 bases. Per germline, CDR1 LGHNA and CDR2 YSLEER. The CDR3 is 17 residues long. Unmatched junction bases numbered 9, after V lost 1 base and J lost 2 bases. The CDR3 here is CASSQGPQGAPTYEQYF. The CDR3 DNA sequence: TGCGCCAGCAGCCAAGGCCCACAGGGGGCCCCTACCTACGAGCAGTACTTC.

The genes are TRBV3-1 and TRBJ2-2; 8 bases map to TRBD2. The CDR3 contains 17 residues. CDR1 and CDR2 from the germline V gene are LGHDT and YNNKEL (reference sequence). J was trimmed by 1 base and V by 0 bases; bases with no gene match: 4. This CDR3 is CASSQDRTSQNTGELFF. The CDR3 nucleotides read TGTGCCAGCAGCCAAGATAGGACTAGCCAGAACACCGGGGAGCTGTTTTTT.

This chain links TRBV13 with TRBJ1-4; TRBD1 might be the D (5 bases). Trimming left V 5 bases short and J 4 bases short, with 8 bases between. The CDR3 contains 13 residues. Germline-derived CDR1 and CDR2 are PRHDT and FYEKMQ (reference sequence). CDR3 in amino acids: CASSPGLNEKLFF. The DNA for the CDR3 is TGTGCCAGCAGCCCGGGGCTTAATGAAAAACTGTTTTTT.

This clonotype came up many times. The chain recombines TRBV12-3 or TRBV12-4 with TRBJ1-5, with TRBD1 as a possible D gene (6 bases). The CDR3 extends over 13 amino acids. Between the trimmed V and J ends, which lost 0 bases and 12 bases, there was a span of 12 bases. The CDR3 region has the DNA TGTGCCAGCAGTTTAGCGCTGGAGGGGGACCAGCATTTT. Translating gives CASSLALEGDQHF.

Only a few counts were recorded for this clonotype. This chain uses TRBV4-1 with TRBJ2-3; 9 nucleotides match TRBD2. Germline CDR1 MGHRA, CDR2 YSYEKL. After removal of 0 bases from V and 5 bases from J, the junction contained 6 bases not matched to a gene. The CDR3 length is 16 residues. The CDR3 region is CASSQEGGLARDTQYF. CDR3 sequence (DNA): TGCGCCAGCAGCCAAGAAGGAGGACTAGCGAGAGATACGCAGTATTTT.

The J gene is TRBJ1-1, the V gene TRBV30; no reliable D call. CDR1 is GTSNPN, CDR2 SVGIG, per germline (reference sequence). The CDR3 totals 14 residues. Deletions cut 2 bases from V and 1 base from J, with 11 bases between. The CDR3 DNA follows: TGTGCCTGGAGTTTAATGGGGTGGAACACTGAAGCTTTCTTT. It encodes CAWSLMGWNTEAFF. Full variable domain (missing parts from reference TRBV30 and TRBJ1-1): SQTIHQWPATLVQPVGSPLSLECTVEGTSNPNLYWYRQAAGRGLQLLFYSVGIGQISSEVPQNLSASRPQDRQFILSSKKLLLSDSGFYLCAWSLMGWNTEAFFGQGTRLTVV.

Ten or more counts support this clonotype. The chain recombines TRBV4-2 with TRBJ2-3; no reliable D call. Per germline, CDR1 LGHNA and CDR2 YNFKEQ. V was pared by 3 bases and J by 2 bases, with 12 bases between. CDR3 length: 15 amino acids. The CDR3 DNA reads TGTGCCAGCAGCCAGAAGAGCTCCGACACAGATACGCAGTATTTT. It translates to CASSQKSSDTDTQYF.